These 22 T cell receptor beta chains share one sample of origin, sequenced in a study of regulatory T cells in long-lasting Graves disease. The time point is: newly diagnosed GD, antithyroid drugs for less than 3 months. PBMCs provided the RNA from which the TCR library was made. The authors built TCR beta libraries using iRepertoire HTBI primers and Arm-PCR of CDR3 regions. Each CDR3 protein gets one entry after TCRdb re-called the multiplex PCR reads with MiXCR. The sample has around 500,000 distinct CDR3 sequences, 9.5% to 15% seen once. The same specimen was also included in a second study, on T cells in Graves' hyperthyroidism and ophthalmopathy.

Sequences were derived from peripheral blood mononuclear cells (PBMCs), sampled at new diagnosis, from a patient treated with antithyroid drugs. These receptors came from a woman younger than 45 with Graves disease.

This sequence joins TRBV5-1 and TRBJ2-2; D gene uncertain. The germline CDR1 and CDR2 sequences are SGHRS and YFSETQ. V gave up 1 base and J gave up 0 bases, with 10 bases separating them. There are 16 residues in the CDR3. The CDR3, as DNA: TGCGCCAGCAGCTTGTTGAGCAGGACGAACACCGGGGAGCTGTTTTTT. This gives the protein CASSLLSRTNTGELFF. Full variable domain (missing parts from reference TRBV5-1 and TRBJ2-2): KAGVTQTPRYLIKTRGQQVTLSCSPISGHRSVSWYQQTPGQGLQFLFEYFSETQRNKGNFPGRFSGRQFSNSRSEMNVSTLELGDSALYLCASSLLSRTNTGELFFGEGSRLTVL.

The chain uses TRBV10-3 and TRBJ2-1, with 13 positions matching TRBD2. The CDR3 is 20 amino acids. V shed 6 bases and J 3 bases; nucleotides not matched to a gene: 17. Per the germline V gene, CDR1 is ENHRY and CDR2 is SYGVKD. CDR3 in amino acids: CAIRTHRLAGGSDLYNEQFF. The CDR3 region has the DNA TGTGCCATCAGGACGCATCGACTAGCGGGAGGCTCCGACCTCTACAATGAGCAGTTCTTC.

Concerning this clonotype itself: One base away lies a much larger clone, so this may be a sequencing read error. The V and J genes are TRBV7-3 and TRBJ2-7, with 7 bases that match TRBD2. The DNA end is more similar to TRBJ2-1, so the J call may be wrong. CDR1 and CDR2 from the germline V gene are SGHTA and FQGTGA. The CDR3 is made up of 15 amino acids. For the CDR3, the DNA is TGTGCCAGCAGCTTAAGCGGGAGTGGGTCCTACGAGCAGTTCTTC. Protein sequence: CASSLSGSGSYEQFF.

This clonotype was seen ten or more times. The chain uses TRBV2 and TRBJ2-7; TRBD1 matches 7 bases. The CDR3 totals 14 residues. Germline CDR1 and CDR2: SNHLY and FYNNEI. The V gene end was trimmed by 6 bases and the J gene end by 2 bases; junction bases not matched to a gene: 7. The CDR3 is CASRKDRATYEQYF. The CDR3 DNA is TGTGCCAGCAGGAAAGACAGGGCGACCTACGAGCAGTACTTC.

The DNA for the CDR3 is TGTGCCAGCTCACCGACTCCGGGACAGGCCCAAGAGACCCAGTACTTC. Encoded protein: CASSPTPGQAQETQYF. The gene calls are TRBV18 and TRBJ2-5, with 8 bases that match TRBD1. The CDR3 contains 16 residues. The germline gives CDR1 KGHSH, CDR2 LQKENI. The ends lost 3 bases at V and 1 base at J; junction bases unmatched: 7.

In its sample, this clonotype was seen many times. The chain has TRBV11-2 and TRBJ2-7, with D perhaps TRBD2 (5 bases). This CDR3 has 14 amino acids. Germline CDR1 and CDR2: SGHAT and FQNNGV. Trimming took 6 bases from V and 2 from J, leaving 14 bases between them. DNA for the CDR3: TGTGCCAGCAGTTCCTGGGGAGCCACCTACGAGCAGTACTTC. It encodes CASSSWGATYEQYF.

Ten or more counts support this clonotype. The chain has TRBV7-2 and TRBJ2-2; D may be TRBD1 (5 bases). Deletions cut 2 bases from V and 0 bases from J, with 13 bases between. Germline CDR1 is SGHTA and CDR2 is FQGNSA. The CDR3 consists of 17 residues. The CDR3 protein is CASSLNARTSNTGELFF. The DNA of the CDR3 is TGTGCCAGCAGCTTAAACGCCAGGACATCGAACACCGGGGAGCTGTTTTTT.

This chain connects TRBV7-9 to TRBJ2-7; 10 bases are shared with TRBD2. This CDR3 has 17 residues. V trimming: 5 bases; J trimming: 4 bases; junction bases outside the gene matches: 14. The germline gives CDR1 SEHNR, CDR2 FQNEAQ (reference sequence). The CDR3 region has the DNA TGTGCCAGCAGCGGACCCGGGACTAGCGTCCTTGGATACGAGCAGTACTTC. As protein: CASSGPGTSVLGYEQYF.

This clonotype was found many times. At one end the junction does not follow the germline gene, possibly because of a read error. The chain joins TRBV6-2 or TRBV6-3 to TRBJ2-7; D remains ambiguous. The CDR3 is made up of 13 amino acids. Germline V gives CDR1 MNHEY, CDR2 SVGEGT. Here the CDR3 DNA reads TGTGCCAGCAGTAATTTATTTGGGCGTCTGTTGAACTTC. This translates into CASSNLFGRLLNF.

The chain uses TRBV30 and TRBJ1-1; D not resolved. Germline V gives CDR1 GTSNPN, CDR2 SVGIG (reference sequence). The CDR3 sequence is 17 residues long. V was cut by 2 bases and J by 3 bases, with 22 bases left in between. The CDR3 loop is CAWSKSLTRAKDTEAFF. The CDR3 nucleotides are TGTGCCTGGAGTAAAAGTTTGACACGTGCTAAGGACACTGAAGCTTTCTTT.

At least ten counts were recorded for this clonotype. The CDR3 here is CASSVGLANEQFF. As DNA, the CDR3 is TGTGCCAGCAGCGTCGGGCTAGCGAATGAGCAGTTCTTC. The rearrangement joins TRBV7-6 to TRBJ2-1; TRBD2 might be the D (6 bases). The CDR3 has 13 residues. Germline V lookup: CDR1 SGHVS, CDR2 FNYEAQ. V was clipped by 5 bases and J by 7 bases, with 12 bases between them.

This clonotype was counted a few times. This chain connects TRBV13 to TRBJ1-4; D remains ambiguous. Trimming removed 4 bases from V and 6 bases from J, with 9 bases in between. CDR3 length: 13 residues. Germline CDR1 is PRHDT and CDR2 is FYEKMQ (reference sequence). The CDR3 DNA is TGTGCCAGCAGCTCAATAGACGATGAAAAACTGTTTTTT. Translation gives CASSSIDDEKLFF.

Notes on this clonotype: One base away lies a much larger clone, so this may be a sequencing read error. The chain links TRBV12-3 or TRBV12-4 to TRBJ2-2; tentatively, D is TRBD2 (5 bases). CDR3 length equals 14 residues. V lost 10 bases and J lost 5, with 17 bases in between. CDR3 sequence reads: CATYEGHPTGELFF. CDR3 DNA sequence: TGTGCCACCTATGAGGGCCACCCTACCGGGGAGCTGTTTTTT.

This clonotype was observed at least ten times. This chain uses TRBV7-2 with TRBJ1-3; TRBD1 is a possible D gene (6 bases). Between the trimmed V and J ends, which lost 4 bases and 6 bases, there was a span of 13 bases. The CDR3 contains 14 residues. Germline V gives CDR1 SGHTA, CDR2 FQGNSA. As DNA, the CDR3 is TGTGCCAGCAGCTCTCGGACAGCGCTAAACACCATATATTTT. Protein sequence: CASSSRTALNTIYF.

Comments on this clonotype: A much larger clone differs from this one at a single base, so this may be a read error. The gene calls are TRBV19 and TRBJ2-7, with 7 bases identical to TRBD1. The CDR3 spans 17 residues. Germline CDR1 LNHDA, CDR2 SQIVND (reference sequence). CDR3 sequence: CAGSNFLRQGNPYEQYF. In DNA form, the CDR3 reads TGTGCCGGTAGTAACTTCCTTCGACAGGGAAACCCCTACGAGCAGTACTTC.

This clonotype was seen ten or more times. The chain employs TRBV27 and TRBJ2-5; unclear D gene. Germline V gene lookup returns CDR1 MNHEY and CDR2 SMNVEV (reference sequence). This CDR3 is 14 amino acids long. The V end was cut by 2 bases, the J end by 0 bases, with 7 bases between. CDR3 nucleotides: TGTGCCAGCAGTTTAGGGCCTAACCAAGAGACCCAGTACTTC. Protein sequence: CASSLGPNQETQYF.

As concerns this clonotype: This clone may be a read error of a much larger clone one base away. The V and J genes are TRBV6-1 and TRBJ2-7, with 11 positions matching TRBD2. The ends lost 4 bases at V and 7 bases at J; junction bases unmatched: 9. CDR1 is MNHNS and CDR2 is SASEGT in the germline V gene. CDR3 length: 15 amino acids. The CDR3: CASSAETSGTNEQYF. DNA of the CDR3: TGTGCCAGCAGTGCGGAGACTAGCGGGACCAATGAGCAGTACTTC.

This clonotype has more than one count but fewer than ten. J is TRBJ2-2 and V is TRBV7-8; 15 bases map to TRBD2. Looked up from germline, CDR1 is SGHVS and CDR2 is FQNEAQ. This CDR3 has 17 amino acids. Unmatched junction bases numbered 4, after V lost 5 bases and J lost 3 bases. The CDR3 DNA follows: TGTGCCAGCAGCGAAGGACTAGCGGGAGGGGACACCGGGGAGCTGTTTTTT. It translates to CASSEGLAGGDTGELFF.

This clonotype occurred many times. V and J are TRBV20-1 and TRBJ2-3, with TRBD2 as a possible D gene (5 bases). The CDR3 spans 17 residues. Germline V gene data show CDR1 as DFQATT and CDR2 as SNEGSKA (reference sequence). The ends were cut back, 0 bases at V and 2 bases at J, with 18 bases in the middle. The CDR3 nucleotides read TGCAGTGCTAGAGATTCGGGTAGCGCCCGATTCACAGATACGCAGTATTTT. Protein product: CSARDSGSARFTDTQYF.

In this sample, this clonotype turned up a few times. A read error is likely here: a far larger clone is one base away. The genes are TRBV24-1 and TRBJ2-7; the match to TRBD2 covers 14 bases. Germline CDR1 and CDR2: KGHDR and SFDVKD. Germline trimming cut 5 bases from V and 7 bases from J; bases unmatched to any gene: 9. The CDR3 extends over 16 amino acids. CDR3 DNA: TGTGCCACCAGTGTCGAGGGACTAGCGGGAGTCTATGAGCAGTACTTC. It is translated as CATSVEGLAGVYEQYF.

This clonotype was recorded at least ten times. The V gene is TRBV6-5, the J gene TRBJ2-5; 10 nucleotides line up with TRBD1. Germline CDR1 and CDR2: MNHEY and SVGAGI. The CDR3 length is 15 residues. V was clipped by 4 bases and J by 4 bases; unmatched bases: 6. The CDR3 sequence is CASSLRQGAPETQYF. The CDR3 DNA reads as TGTGCCAGCAGTTTGCGACAGGGGGCTCCAGAGACCCAGTACTTC.

This chain connects TRBV4-2 to TRBJ2-7; TRBD1 aligns across 10 bases. The ends lost 0 bases at V and 3 bases at J; junction bases unmatched: 17. CDR1 is LGHNA, CDR2 YNFKEQ, per germline. The CDR3 has 20 residues. The CDR3 loop reads CASSQDMGTIADRGDYEQYF. CDR3 coding DNA: TGTGCCAGCAGCCAAGATATGGGGACGATCGCGGACAGGGGGGACTACGAGCAGTACTTC.